One TCR beta chain is described in this entry. This receptor's antigen is unknown. A read error may explain this, as a much larger clone is one base away. The data stem from a study of T cell repertoires in cytomegalovirus infection (dated by TCRdb to between 2018 and 2021). For context, the study as a whole: Alongside well-studied HLA-B-restricted epitopes, the peptide stimulations were aimed at recently identified HLA-C-restricted CMV epitopes, whose presentation resists viral immunomodulation. The HLA type of each donor mattered for the analysis, because public TCR beta signatures pointed to carriage of CMV infection along with the matching HLA type. The study at large found these results: In both this cohort and an independent cohort of more than 350 donors, the cumulative frequency of public TCR beta family members distinguished carriers of CMV infection plus the relevant HLA type. In the ex vivo response, HLA-C-restricted CMV-specific TCR beta clonotypes were dominant, and in two of eight donors the single most frequent clonotype came from this HLA-C-restricted group.

This specimen's treatment or condition label, per the study, means: in vitro stimulation with specific CMV peptide epitopes to enrich CMV-specific T cells. Sequencer: Illumina HiSeq 1500. TCRdb reprocessing: public reads trimmed at Q25 with fastp, clones called with MiXCR, in-frame beta chains kept. A single entry per CDR3 protein holds the most common genes and DNA from its merged rows. The table for this sample lists around 800,000 distinct CDR3 sequences; around a third of them were counted only once. The top ten constitute roughly 12% of the sample. The junction shows trimming of 5 bases on V and 3 bases on J, plus 16 bases between the germline ends. Spanning cysteine to phenylalanine, the CDR3 consists of 15 amino acids. The kept DNA is CDR3 alone, 45 bases in frame from the first base. Reading the germline V gene gives CDR1 SGHTA and CDR2 FQGNSA.

The source material was cultured CD8+ T cells from PBMCs, sampled from culture after CMV antigen stimulation. The sequence was collected from a human donor in good health (CMV status not recorded). Some clones in this sample may be carry-over from other donors' samples. The sequence joins TRBV7-2 to TRBJ1-1; D gene: possibly TRBD1, on 5 matching bases. The CDR3 amino acid sequence is: CASSDRGRVYTEAFF. Here is the DNA: TGTGCCAGCAGCGATAGGGGTAGGGTGTACACTGAAGCTTTCTTT.